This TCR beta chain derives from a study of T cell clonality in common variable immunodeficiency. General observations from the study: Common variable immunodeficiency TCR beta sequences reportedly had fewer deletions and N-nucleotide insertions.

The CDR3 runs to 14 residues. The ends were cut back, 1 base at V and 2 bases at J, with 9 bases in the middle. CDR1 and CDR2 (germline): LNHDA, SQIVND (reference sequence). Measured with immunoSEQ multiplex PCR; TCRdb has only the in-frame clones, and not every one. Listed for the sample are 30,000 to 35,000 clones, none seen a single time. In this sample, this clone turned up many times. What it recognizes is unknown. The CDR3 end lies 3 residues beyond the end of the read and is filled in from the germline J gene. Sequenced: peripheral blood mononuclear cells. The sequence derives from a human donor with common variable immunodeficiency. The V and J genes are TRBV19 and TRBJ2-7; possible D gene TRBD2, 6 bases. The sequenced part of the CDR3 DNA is TGTGCCAGTAGTATAGGGCGGGATACCTACGAG. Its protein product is CASSIGRDTYE. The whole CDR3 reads CASSIGRDTYEQYF. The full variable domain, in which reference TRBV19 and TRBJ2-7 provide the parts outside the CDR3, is DGGITQSPKYLFRKEGQNVTLSCEQNLNHDAMYWYRQDPGQGLRLIYYSQIVNDFQKGDIAEGYSVSREKKESFPLTVTSAQKNPTAFYLCASSIGRDTYEQYFGPGTRLTVT.